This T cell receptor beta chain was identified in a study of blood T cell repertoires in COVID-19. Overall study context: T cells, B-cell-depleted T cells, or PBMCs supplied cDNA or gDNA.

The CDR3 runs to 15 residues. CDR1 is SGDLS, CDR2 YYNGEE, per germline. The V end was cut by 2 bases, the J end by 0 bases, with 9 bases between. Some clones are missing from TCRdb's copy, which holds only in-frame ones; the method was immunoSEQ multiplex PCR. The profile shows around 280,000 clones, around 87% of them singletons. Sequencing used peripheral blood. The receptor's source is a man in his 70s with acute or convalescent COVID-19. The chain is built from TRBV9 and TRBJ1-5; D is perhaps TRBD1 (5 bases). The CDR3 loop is CASSVRGDSNQPQHF. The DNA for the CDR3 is TGTGCCAGCAGCGTTAGGGGCGATAGCAATCAGCCCCAGCATTTT. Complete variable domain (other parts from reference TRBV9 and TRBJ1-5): DSGVTQTPKHLITATGQRVTLRCSPRSGDLSVYWYQQSLDQGLQFLIQYYNGEERAKGNILERFSAQQFPDLHSELNLSSLELGDSALYFCASSVRGDSNQPQHFGDGTRLSIL.